The 28 T cell receptor beta chains presented below share a single source sample, sequenced in a study of identical twins. TCRdb re-derived calls from the 5' RACE reads in MiXCR, one entry per CDR3 protein. This sample has some 790,000 distinct CDR3 sequences; 15% to 20% occur once, and the top ten carry around 14%. These data were likewise used in another study, on T cells expressing NK-cell markers.

Sequencing input: PBMCs. Receptors were obtained from a woman between 18 and 30 years old in good health.

This clonotype has a handful of counts. Germline is not matched at one junction end, which may reflect a read error. The J gene is TRBJ2-7, the V gene TRBV5-1; no clear D gene. The CDR3 length is 9 residues. CDR1 SGHRS and CDR2 YFSETQ come from the germline V gene. The chain's CDR3 is CASTGRLDF. CDR3 in DNA: TGCGCCAGCACGGGCAGATTGGACTTC.

The chain links TRBV20-1 to TRBJ1-4; D not resolved. This CDR3 has 16 amino acids. V was shortened by 6 bases and J by 2 bases, with 19 bases between the two germline ends. The germline V gene encodes CDR1 DFQATT and CDR2 SNEGSKA (reference sequence). In DNA, the CDR3 is TGCAGTGCCCACCGTCTCACCCTGTCGACTAATGAAAAACTGTTTTTT. Residues: CSAHRLTLSTNEKLFF.

V usage is TRBV24-1 and J usage is TRBJ1-2; D might be TRBD1 (5 bases). V gave up 3 bases and J gave up 0 bases, with 22 bases separating them. Germline V CDR1 and CDR2: KGHDR, SFDVKD. This CDR3 has 19 residues. The CDR3 protein is CATSDIVRVRDVPNYGYTF. CDR3 in DNA: TGTGCCACCAGTGATATAGTTCGGGTTCGGGACGTCCCTAACTATGGCTACACCTTC.

This clonotype was observed a few times. The rearrangement uses TRBV10-3 and TRBJ2-2; TRBD2 agrees at 11 bases. The germline gives CDR1 ENHRY, CDR2 SYGVKD. The CDR3 is 15 residues long. V gave up 8 bases and J gave up 3 bases; unmatched junction bases: 5. The CDR3 DNA reads as TGTGCCATCGCAATAGCGGGAGGGGACACCGGGGAGCTGTTTTTT. It specifies CAIAIAGGDTGELFF.

The chain uses TRBV7-2 and TRBJ2-7; D call uncertain. CDR3 length: 14 residues. Germline V CDR1 and CDR2: SGHTA, FQGNSA. Trimming left V 2 bases short and J 6 bases short, with 14 bases between. CDR3 region: CASSLPQVPLEQYF. In DNA, the CDR3 is TGTGCCAGCAGCTTACCCCAGGTCCCACTCGAGCAGTACTTC.

This clonotype was found a few times. The J gene is TRBJ2-1, the V gene TRBV27; no firm D call. This CDR3 spans 15 amino acids. The V gene lost 8 bases and the J gene lost 6 bases, with 20 bases spanning the gap. The germline CDR1 and CDR2 sequences are MNHEY and SMNVEV (reference sequence). CDR3 sequence: CASALVASTRNEQFF. The CDR3 DNA sequence: TGTGCCAGCGCCCTAGTAGCTTCGACTCGCAATGAGCAGTTCTTC.

This clonotype was counted between two and nine times. V gene TRBV7-9 combines with J gene TRBJ1-1; TRBD1 matches at 7 bases. In germline, CDR1 is SEHNR, CDR2 FQNEAQ (reference sequence). This CDR3 has 16 residues. The J segment lost 3 bases and the V segment lost 5 bases, leaving 12 bases of the junction unmatched. Here the CDR3 DNA reads TGTGCCAGCAGCATCACCATCAGGGGGAGTGACACTGAAGCTTTCTTT. Residues: CASSITIRGSDTEAFF.

This clonotype was seen a handful of times. The CDR3 reads CSASPGSEAFF. The CDR3 coding sequence is TGCAGTGCTAGTCCGGGGTCTGAAGCTTTCTTT. The chain uses TRBV20-1 and TRBJ1-1, with D unclear. This CDR3 spans 11 amino acids. Germline CDR1 DFQATT, CDR2 SNEGSKA (reference sequence). V shed 3 bases and J shed 6 bases, with 8 bases lying between them.

The CDR3 DNA is TGTGCCAGCAGCCACGGCGACAGAGGCACTGAAGCTTTCTTT. Encoded protein: CASSHGDRGTEAFF. V is TRBV3-1 and J is TRBJ1-1; tentative D call: TRBD1 (5 bases). Trimming pared 3 bases from V and 4 bases from J, leaving 12 bases between. The CDR3 loop spans 14 amino acids. The germline CDR1 and CDR2 sequences are LGHDT and YNNKEL (reference sequence).

This clonotype was recorded only once. This chain connects TRBV5-1 to TRBJ1-4; D is unclear. Trimming removed 3 bases from V and 3 bases from J, with 6 bases in between. Germline loops: CDR1 SGHRS, CDR2 YFSETQ. The CDR3 has 13 residues. The CDR3 DNA follows: TGCGCCAGCAGCTACAGCTCTAATGAAAAACTGTTTTTT. It codes for CASSYSSNEKLFF.

This clonotype was seen more than once but under ten times. This rearrangement joins TRBV5-5 to TRBJ2-3; D call uncertain. The V end lost 0 bases, the J end lost 2 bases, and 13 bases lay between the germline ends. The CDR3 is 16 amino acids. Germline CDR1 is SGHKS and CDR2 is YYEKEE (reference sequence). This CDR3 is CASSLVMGSTTDTQYF. DNA of the CDR3: TGTGCCAGCAGCTTGGTTATGGGGTCCACCACAGATACGCAGTATTTT.

The chain has TRBV29-1 and TRBJ2-7, with D tentatively TRBD1 (5 bases). V was shortened by 6 bases and J by 1 base, with 10 bases between the two germline ends. Germline V gene sequence: CDR1 SQVTM, CDR2 ANQGSEA. The CDR3 contains 12 residues. CDR3 in DNA: TGCAGCGTGTCGTCAGGGTCCTACGAGCAGTACTTC. Protein: CSVSSGSYEQYF.

This clonotype was counted only a few times. One junction end does not reproduce the germline sequence, and a read error may be involved. This chain uses TRBV2 with TRBJ2-3; 11 nucleotides align to TRBD2. CDR1 is SNHLY, CDR2 FYNNEI, per germline. This CDR3 has 12 amino acids. The CDR3 nucleotides are TGTGCCAGCAGATACTCTAGCGGGGGGCGGGATTTT. Protein: CASRYSSGGRDF. Using reference TRBV2 and TRBJ2-3 for the parts outside the CDR3, the full variable domain is EPEVTQTPSHQVTQMGQEVILRCVPISNHLYFYWYRQILGQKVEFLVSFYNNEISEKSEIFDDQFSVERPDGSNFTLKIRSTKLEDSAMYFCASRYSSGGRDFGPGTRLTVL.

The V gene is TRBV24-1, the J gene TRBJ2-1; perhaps TRBD1 as D (6 bases). The CDR3 consists of 16 residues. The V end was cut by 2 bases, the J end by 3 bases, with 13 bases between. The germline gives CDR1 KGHDR, CDR2 SFDVKD. The CDR3, as DNA: TGTGCCACCAGTGATTCCGCCGGGACAAACTACAATGAGCAGTTCTTC. This translates into CATSDSAGTNYNEQFF.

This clonotype was detected only a few times. The genes are TRBV15 and TRBJ2-2, with D possibly being TRBD1 (6 bases). The CDR3 spans 16 residues. V was trimmed by 0 bases and J by 6 bases, leaving 14 bases between them. Germline V lookup: CDR1 LNHNV, CDR2 YYDKDF (reference sequence). The CDR3 DNA reads as TGTGCCACCAGCAGAGATGGGCCAGGGGACCCCGGGGAGCTGTTTTTT. It translates to CATSRDGPGDPGELFF.

This rearrangement joins TRBV5-6 to TRBJ1-1; D perhaps matches TRBD1 (5 bases). Per the germline V gene, CDR1 is SGHDT and CDR2 is YYEEEE. The CDR3 is 14 amino acids. V dropped 0 bases and J dropped 10 bases, with 16 bases sitting between them. CDR3 bases: TGTGCCAGCAGCTTGGTGGGTGCAGGGTCGGGAGCTTTCTTT. Its translation: CASSLVGAGSGAFF.

This clonotype was counted only a few times. Here the CDR3 DNA reads TGTGCCAGCAGGGTACTGGAACGGGTCACAGATACGCAGTATTTT. It is translated as CASRVLERVTDTQYF. The chain uses TRBV6-1 and TRBJ2-3; D remains unclear. Trimming shortened V by 6 bases and J by 2 bases, and 15 bases separated the two germline ends. The germline CDR1 and CDR2 sequences are MNHNS and SASEGT. This CDR3 contains 15 residues.

The chain is built from TRBV10-3 and TRBJ2-3; tentative D call: TRBD2 (5 bases). The germline V gene encodes CDR1 ENHRY and CDR2 SYGVKD. CDR3 length: 18 amino acids. V was clipped by 4 bases and J by 2 bases, with 22 bases between them. The CDR3, as DNA: TGTGCCATCAGTGCACTATTCGCCGCGACGGGGTTCACAGATACGCAGTATTTT. Translated: CAISALFAATGFTDTQYF.

The gene calls are TRBV29-1 and TRBJ2-3, with 9 positions matching TRBD2. The CDR3 is made up of 15 amino acids. V was clipped by 6 bases and J by 2 bases; unmatched bases: 9. The germline V gene encodes CDR1 SQVTM and CDR2 ANQGSEA. CDR3 protein: CSVDAGGRSTDTQYF. The CDR3 DNA is TGCAGCGTAGATGCGGGGGGGCGTTCCACAGATACGCAGTATTTT.

This clonotype was seen a handful of times. This chain links TRBV6-2 or TRBV6-3 with TRBJ1-5, with 8 nucleotides matching TRBD1. The CDR3 totals 15 residues. Germline V gives CDR1 MNHEY, CDR2 SVGEGT. Trimming cost V 6 bases and J 4 bases; bases outside gene matches: 8. The CDR3 sequence: CASRDRAQFNQPQHF. Here the CDR3 DNA reads TGTGCCAGCAGGGACAGGGCCCAATTTAATCAGCCCCAGCATTTT.

This clonotype was counted only a few times. J is TRBJ2-1 and V is TRBV12-3 or TRBV12-4; 11 bases fit TRBD2. V lost 7 bases and J lost 8; bases outside the gene matches: 16. The CDR3 is made up of 17 amino acids. The DNA of the CDR3 is TGTGCCAGCACCAAACCTATAGCGGGAGGGGCCGCCTATGAGCAGTTCTTC. Residues: CASTKPIAGGAAYEQFF.

V and J are TRBV7-2 and TRBJ2-5; D is uncertain. CDR1 and CDR2 from the germline V gene are SGHTA and FQGNSA. The CDR3 is 13 residues long. The V gene lost 3 bases and the J gene lost 5 bases, with 10 bases spanning the gap. The CDR3: CASSFNRDETQYF. CDR3 in DNA: TGTGCCAGCAGCTTCAATAGAGACGAGACCCAGTACTTC.

J is TRBJ2-6 and V is TRBV12-3 or TRBV12-4; tentatively, D is TRBD1 or TRBD2 (6 bases each). There are 18 residues in the CDR3. V was clipped by 3 bases and J by 1 base, with 16 bases between them. The CDR3 nucleotides read TGTGCCAGCAGTTTTTGGGGGGCATTAGGATCTGGGGCCAACGTCCTGACTTTC. Amino acid sequence: CASSFWGALGSGANVLTF.

The sample holds many counts of this clonotype. The chain combines TRBV12-3 or TRBV12-4 with TRBJ2-7; the D is unclear. V gave up 1 base and J gave up 3 bases, with 4 bases separating them. The CDR3 sequence is 12 residues long. The CDR3 spells CASSLDYYEQYF. CDR3 nucleotides: TGTGCCAGCAGTTTAGACTACTACGAGCAGTACTTC.

The V gene is TRBV11-2, the J gene TRBJ2-1; 9 nucleotides line up with TRBD2. This CDR3 region has 18 residues. V lost 2 bases, J lost 0 bases, and 8 bases stayed unmatched. Per germline, CDR1 SGHAT and CDR2 FQNNGV. CDR3 sequence reads: CASSLLPPGLASYNEQFF. CDR3 in DNA: TGTGCCAGCAGCTTACTCCCCCCGGGACTAGCCTCCTACAATGAGCAGTTCTTC.

CDR3 protein: CANHQEAGQYGGELFF. CDR3 DNA sequence: TGTGCCAACCACCAAGAGGCAGGGCAGTATGGCGGGGAGCTGTTTTTT. The gene calls are TRBV5-4 and TRBJ2-2, with D possibly TRBD1 on 5 matching bases. Germline CDR1 reads SGHNT; CDR2 reads YYREEE (reference sequence). The CDR3 is 16 amino acids. V was shortened by 9 bases and J by 7 bases, with 25 bases between the two germline ends.

The CDR3 region is CASSPGVTTDTQYF. CDR3 sequence (DNA): TGCGCCAGCAGCCCGGGGGTTACTACAGATACGCAGTATTTT. The genes are TRBV5-1 and TRBJ2-3; tentative D call: TRBD2 (6 bases). CDR3 length equals 14 residues. V was cut by 4 bases and J by 3 bases, with 12 bases left in between. CDR1 and CDR2 from the germline V gene are SGHRS and YFSETQ.

The chain couples TRBV5-6 to TRBJ1-1, with D hard to call. The CDR3 length is 14 residues. Germline CDR1 is SGHDT and CDR2 is YYEEEE. V lost 4 bases and J 2 bases, leaving 12 bases between the germline ends. The CDR3 protein is CASSPAPRNTEAFF. CDR3 DNA sequence: TGTGCCAGCAGCCCCGCCCCCCGTAACACTGAAGCTTTCTTT.